The 32 T cell receptor beta chains listed next were all sequenced from one sample in a study of blood T cell repertoires in COVID-19. Assay: immunoSEQ multiplex PCR; the TCRdb copy retains only in-frame clones and omits some. Of about 210,000 clones detected, roughly 80% appear once; the ten largest clones hold 10%. The sample consisted of peripheral blood. The receptors stem from a woman aged 80 or over with COVID-19, enrolled during active disease.

The CDR3 sequence: CASRRTGTSTDTQYF. CDR3 in DNA: TGTGCCAGTAGGCGGACAGGTACTAGCACAGATACGCAGTATTTT. The rearrangement links TRBV19 to TRBJ2-3, with TRBD1 matching over 7 bases. This CDR3 region has 15 residues. The J segment lost 0 bases and the V segment lost 6 bases, leaving 6 bases of the junction unmatched. The germline V gene has CDR1 LNHDA and CDR2 SQIVND (reference sequence). Full variable domain (remainder filled in from reference TRBV19 and TRBJ2-3): DGGITQSPKYLFRKEGQNVTLSCEQNLNHDAMYWYRQDPGQGLRLIYYSQIVNDFQKGDIAEGYSVSREKKESFPLTVTSAQKNPTAFYLCASRRTGTSTDTQYFGPGTRLTVL.

The chain combines TRBV5-4 with TRBJ1-2; the D is unclear. CDR3 length equals 13 residues. Trimming removed 4 bases from V and 3 bases from J, with 10 bases in between. Germline-derived CDR1 and CDR2 are SGHNT and YYREEE (reference sequence). This chain's CDR3 is CASSPDRDYGYTF. In DNA, the CDR3 is TGTGCCAGCAGCCCCGATCGGGACTATGGCTACACCTTC.

V gene TRBV28 combines with J gene TRBJ1-5; D might be TRBD1 (6 bases). Germline loops: CDR1 MDHEN, CDR2 SYDVKM. This CDR3 is built from 15 residues. V was trimmed by 6 bases and J by 4 bases, leaving 16 bases between them. The CDR3 protein is CASRTVKTGNQPQHF. CDR3 coding DNA: TGTGCCAGCAGAACGGTGAAGACAGGTAATCAGCCCCAGCATTTT.

The rearrangement links TRBV5-1 to TRBJ2-1; TRBD1 might be the D (6 bases). CDR1 and CDR2 from the germline V gene are SGHRS and YFSETQ. Trimming pared 5 bases from V and 4 bases from J, leaving 10 bases between. CDR3 size: 13 residues. The CDR3 reads CASRVDRYNEQFF. CDR3 in DNA: TGCGCCAGCAGAGTTGACAGGTACAATGAGCAGTTCTTC.

This chain links TRBV6-5 with TRBJ1-1, with TRBD1 matching over 12 bases. The CDR3 runs to 16 residues. The trim removed 3 bases at V and 4 bases at J, leaving 6 bases unmatched. The germline V gene encodes CDR1 MNHEY and CDR2 SVGAGI. CDR3 residues: CASSYQGQGAGTEAFF. CDR3 bases: TGTGCCAGCAGTTATCAGGGACAGGGGGCGGGCACTGAAGCTTTCTTT.

The rearrangement links TRBV3-1 (or the pseudogene TRBV3-2) to TRBJ2-2; 9 nucleotides match TRBD1. V shed 3 bases, J shed 6 bases, and the junction held 5 bases outside the gene matches. Germline V lookup: CDR1 LGHDT, CDR2 YNNKEL (reference sequence). The CDR3 loop spans 15 amino acids. The CDR3 here is CASSQAGTGPGELFF. Here the CDR3 DNA reads TGTGCCAGCAGCCAGGCCGGGACAGGGCCCGGGGAGCTGTTTTTT.

The chain combines TRBV6-6 with TRBJ1-1; D remains unclear. Germline assignment: CDR1 MNHNY and CDR2 SVGAGI (reference sequence). Trimming stripped 2 bases from V and 0 bases from J, with 13 bases between. There are 16 residues in the CDR3. Here the CDR3 reads CASSYVQSTLNTEAFF. CDR3 DNA: TGTGCCAGCAGTTACGTCCAGTCCACCTTGAACACTGAAGCTTTCTTT.

CDR3 loop: CASSSGGNSPLHF. DNA of the CDR3: TGTGCCAGCTCCTCGGGGGGCAATTCACCCCTCCACTTT. This chain links TRBV3-1 (or the pseudogene TRBV3-2) with TRBJ1-6; D perhaps matches TRBD1 (6 bases). Per germline, CDR1 LGHDT and CDR2 YNNKEL (reference sequence). V dropped 8 bases and J dropped 7 bases, with 12 bases sitting between them. CDR3 length: 13 residues.

The chain employs TRBV19 and TRBJ2-5, with 8 bases fitting TRBD2. CDR3 length: 13 residues. V was clipped by 10 bases and J by 0 bases; unmatched bases: 4. Germline assignment: CDR1 LNHDA and CDR2 SQIVND (reference sequence). The CDR3 region has the DNA TGTGCCACCATGCGGGGGGACCAAGAGACCCAGTACTTC. It is translated as CATMRGDQETQYF.

The chain couples TRBV10-3 to TRBJ1-1; D may be TRBD1 (6 bases). The CDR3 covers 13 residues. Germline CDR1 reads ENHRY; CDR2 reads SYGVKD. V gave up 7 bases and J gave up 3 bases, with 12 bases separating them. The CDR3 bases are TGTGCCATCACGCCCAAGGGGGACACTGAAGCTTTCTTT. Residues: CAITPKGDTEAFF.

This chain joins TRBV15 and TRBJ1-1, with D maybe TRBD1 (6 bases). CDR1 is LNHNV, CDR2 YYDKDF, per germline (reference sequence). CDR3 length: 15 residues. V was shortened by 4 bases and J by 1 base, with 13 bases between the two germline ends. CDR3 sequence reads: CATSTPGHGNTEAFF. CDR3 DNA: TGTGCCACCAGCACTCCGGGACATGGGAACACTGAAGCTTTCTTT.

The V and J genes are TRBV12-3 or TRBV12-4 and TRBJ2-7, with 8 nucleotides matching TRBD2. The CDR3 is 13 residues long. Trimming took 8 bases from V and 1 from J; bases not matched to a gene: 4. CDR3: CASAGLESYEQYF. DNA for the CDR3: TGTGCCAGCGCGGGACTAGAATCCTACGAGCAGTACTTC.

This clone has a single count. V and J are TRBV4-2 and TRBJ1-1; 7 nucleotides agree with TRBD1. Germline V gene data show CDR1 as LGHNA and CDR2 as YNFKEQ. This CDR3 is 16 amino acids long. The V and J ends lost 0 bases and 11 bases, in that order; junction bases with no gene match: 15. CDR3 sequence reads: CASSQDLGTAEVSAFF. CDR3 coding DNA: TGTGCCAGCAGCCAAGACCTCGGGACAGCCGAAGTCTCCGCTTTCTTT.

This rearrangement joins TRBV11-2 to TRBJ1-3; no clear D. From germline, CDR1 is SGHAT and CDR2 FQNNGV. Trimming stripped 7 bases from V and 1 base from J, with 14 bases between. The CDR3 runs 15 residues. CDR3 in amino acids: CASTLRGLSGNTIYF. The CDR3 nucleotides read TGTGCCAGCACCCTTAGAGGCCTTTCTGGAAACACCATATATTTT.

CDR3 in DNA: TGTGCCAGCAGCCAAGATTTAGCAGGGGAAGGCTACACCTTC. It is translated as CASSQDLAGEGYTF. The chain employs TRBV3-1 (or the pseudogene TRBV3-2) and TRBJ1-2; possible D gene TRBD1, 6 bases. Germline values: CDR1 LGHDT, CDR2 YNNKEL (reference sequence). The V end was cut by 0 bases, the J end by 8 bases, with 13 bases between. CDR3 length: 14 residues.

The V and J genes are TRBV3-1 (or the pseudogene TRBV3-2) and TRBJ2-7, with 7 bases fitting TRBD2. The CDR3 is 13 amino acids. Trimming at V came to 6 bases and at J to 9 bases, leaving 11 bases not matched to a gene. Germline CDR1 is LGHDT and CDR2 is YNNKEL (reference sequence). CDR3 coding DNA: TGTGCCAGCAGGCCAAGCGGGGAGCCCTCGCAGTACTTC. This gives the protein CASRPSGEPSQYF.

This clone was seen a handful of times. Germline is not matched at one junction end, which may reflect a read error. This rearrangement joins TRBV6-5 to TRBJ1-1, with a tentative D call TRBD1 (5 bases). The germline V gene encodes CDR1 MNHEY and CDR2 SVGAGI. This CDR3 is built from 13 residues. CDR3 amino acids: CASSPGGVTRFLF. The CDR3 coding sequence is TGTGCCAGCAGCCCCGGAGGGGTCACCCGTTTCCTCTTT.

The CDR3 loop reads CASRGAGGNLDTQYF. In nucleotides, the CDR3 is TGTGCCAGCAGGGGTGCGGGGGGGAATTTAGATACGCAGTATTTT. The chain carries TRBV28 and TRBJ2-3, with 9 bases that match TRBD2. The CDR3 has 15 residues. With 6 bases clipped from V and 5 bases from J, the junction kept 9 bases outside the gene matches. From germline, CDR1 is MDHEN and CDR2 SYDVKM.

The chain employs TRBV28 and TRBJ1-2; D might be TRBD1 (5 bases). V lost 6 bases to trimming and J lost 5 bases, with 16 bases between them. Germline CDR1 reads MDHEN; CDR2 reads SYDVKM. The CDR3 totals 14 residues. The CDR3 coding sequence is TGTGCCAGCAGGTCAGCACAGGCGAAATATGGCTACACCTTC. Its protein is CASRSAQAKYGYTF.

The chain is built from TRBV6-5 and TRBJ1-5, with TRBD1 matching 7 bases. V was clipped by 8 bases and J by 0 bases; unmatched bases: 7. Germline CDR1 reads MNHEY; CDR2 reads SVGAGI. The CDR3 has 15 amino acids. The CDR3 sequence is CASLIQGPSNQPQHF. The CDR3 DNA reads TGTGCCAGCCTCATACAGGGGCCTAGCAATCAGCCCCAGCATTTT.

The CDR3 DNA reads TGCGCCAGCAGCACGGAGACTAGGGACAGGGGCTCCTACAATGAGCAGTTCTTC. This gives the protein CASSTETRDRGSYNEQFF. The chain links TRBV5-1 to TRBJ2-1, with 10 bases matching TRBD1. CDR3 length equals 18 residues. The germline V gene encodes CDR1 SGHRS and CDR2 YFSETQ. Trimming took 4 bases from V and 0 from J; bases not matched to a gene: 10.

The rearrangement uses TRBV2 and TRBJ2-7; TRBD2 matches 7 bases. The CDR3 has 15 amino acids. V was clipped by 0 bases and J by 6 bases; unmatched bases: 8. Germline CDR1 SNHLY, CDR2 FYNNEI. The CDR3 nucleotides read TGTGCCAGCAGTGAAGCGGCGGGGAGGGTAGGCGAGCAGTACTTC. This encodes CASSEAAGRVGEQYF. Using reference TRBV2 and TRBJ2-7 for the parts outside the CDR3, the full variable domain is EPEVTQTPSHQVTQMGQEVILRCVPISNHLYFYWYRQILGQKVEFLVSFYNNEISEKSEIFDDQFSVERPDGSNFTLKIRSTKLEDSAMYFCASSEAAGRVGEQYFGPGTRLTVT.

The chain recombines TRBV18 with TRBJ2-3; 9 nucleotides align to TRBD1. The V segment lost 0 bases and the J segment 6 bases; nucleotides outside the gene matches: 7. There are 16 residues in the CDR3. Germline CDR1 reads KGHSH; CDR2 reads LQKENI. CDR3 sequence (DNA): TGTGCCAGCTCACCACCGGTTGAAACAGGGGGCGATACGCAGTATTTT. Translating gives CASSPPVETGGDTQYF.

V is TRBV6-2 or TRBV6-3 and J is TRBJ1-2; 9 positions agree with TRBD1. Unmatched junction bases numbered 3, after V lost 2 bases and J lost 2 bases. This CDR3 spans 15 amino acids. Germline V gene data show CDR1 as MNHEY and CDR2 as SVGEGT. CDR3 in DNA: TGTGCCAGCAGTTACCCAGGGACAGGGAACTATGGCTACACCTTC. This translates into CASSYPGTGNYGYTF.

CDR3 sequence: CASSQWSGNQPQHF. CDR3 nucleotides: TGCGCCAGCAGCCAATGGTCGGGCAATCAGCCCCAGCATTTT. The chain carries TRBV4-1 and TRBJ1-5; D is undetermined. The CDR3 has 14 amino acids. Trimming cost V 2 bases and J 2 bases, with 7 bases left between them. Germline V gives CDR1 MGHRA, CDR2 YSYEKL.

The V gene is TRBV6-5, the J gene TRBJ2-1; a weak D match, TRBD1 (5 bases). This CDR3 has 14 amino acids. Per germline, CDR1 MNHEY and CDR2 SVGAGI. The V end was cut by 10 bases, the J end by 2 bases, with 15 bases between. The CDR3 here is CATGQGLTYNEQFF. CDR3 DNA: TGTGCCACCGGTCAGGGCCTAACCTACAATGAGCAGTTCTTC.

In DNA, the CDR3 is TGTGCCAGCAGCCGCGGTGAAACTGAAGCTTTCTTT. This codes for CASSRGETEAFF. The V gene is TRBV6-5, the J gene TRBJ1-1; D unclear. CDR3 size: 12 residues. Germline CDR1 and CDR2: MNHEY and SVGAGI. Trimming left V 6 bases short and J 5 bases short, with 10 bases between.

The genes are TRBV18 and TRBJ2-1; no clear D. V lost 4 bases, J lost 1 base, and 8 bases lay in between. From germline, CDR1 is KGHSH and CDR2 LQKENI. CDR3 length: 14 residues. The CDR3 sequence is CASSHSVSYNEQFF. CDR3 DNA: TGTGCCAGCTCACACAGTGTATCCTACAATGAGCAGTTCTTC.

The CDR3 reads CASRDTGYGYTF. CDR3 bases: TGTGCCAGCAGAGATACAGGGTATGGCTACACCTTC. This chain joins TRBV6-5 and TRBJ1-2, with D possibly matching TRBD1 (6 bases). The CDR3 sequence is 12 residues long. Trimming stripped 6 bases from V and 5 bases from J, with 10 bases between. CDR1 is MNHEY, CDR2 SVGAGI, per germline.

This rearrangement joins TRBV7-2 to TRBJ2-1; no definite D call. The CDR3 has 15 residues. Germline V gene data show CDR1 as SGHTA and CDR2 as FQGNSA. The V end lost 1 base, the J end lost 2 bases, and 9 bases lay between the germline ends. The chain's CDR3 is CASSLGPTTYNEQFF. The CDR3 DNA reads as TGTGCCAGCAGCTTAGGGCCTACTACCTACAATGAGCAGTTCTTC. Full variable domain (missing parts from reference TRBV7-2 and TRBJ2-1): GAGVSQSPSNKVTEKGKDVELRCDPISGHTALYWYRQSLGQGLEFLIYFQGNSAPDKSGLPSDRFSAERTGGSVSTLTIQRTQQEDSAVYLCASSLGPTTYNEQFFGPGTRLTVL.

The chain couples TRBV4-2 to TRBJ2-7; no clear D gene. The CDR3 is made up of 14 amino acids. V was cut by 4 bases and J by 3 bases, with 13 bases left in between. The germline V gene encodes CDR1 LGHNA and CDR2 YNFKEQ. The CDR3: CASSRAGLGYEQYF. DNA for the CDR3: TGTGCCAGCAGCCGGGCAGGCTTAGGCTACGAGCAGTACTTC.

This clone was detected once. This chain connects TRBV28 to TRBJ1-3, with D possibly TRBD1 on 6 matching bases. V dropped 4 bases and J dropped 0 bases, with 13 bases sitting between them. Per the germline V gene, CDR1 is MDHEN and CDR2 is SYDVKM. The CDR3 extends over 16 amino acids. CDR3 protein: CASSSGQTDSGNTIYF. In DNA, the CDR3 is TGTGCCAGCAGTTCCGGACAGACCGACTCTGGAAACACCATATATTTT.